The T cell receptor beta chain under discussion was sequenced for a study of T-cell reconstitution after alpha-beta-depleted transplantation in children. Study-wide points: Diversity of TCRbeta at day 60 was high in some patients, arising from surviving recipient T cells and thymic progenitors. A year had passed since transplant, and T-cell counts and diversity by then came mostly from newly produced T cells.

Preparation of the TCRbeta library was carried out with unique molecular identifiers. MiXCR was run by TCRdb on the PCR reads, yielding one entry per CDR3 protein. The data hold about 110,000 distinct CDR3 sequences, with 6.4% observed a single time. As for this clonotype: What it binds is unknown.

The sequences come from PBMCs, mostly from graft donor cells, collected 360 days after TCRalphabeta/CD19-depleted stem cell transplant. This sequence originates from a male patient under 10 years old who had a stem cell transplant for acute lymphoblastic leukemia, so the T cells may come from the graft donor.

CDR3 in DNA: TGTGCCACCAGTGATTTGGAGAAGCAGTTCTTC. It yields the protein CATSDLEKQFF. The V call is TRBV24-1, the J call TRBJ2-1; D is unresolved. The CDR3 is 11 residues long. Germline lookup yields CDR1 KGHDR and CDR2 SFDVKD. V was cut by 0 bases and J by 11 bases, with 4 bases left in between.